The following is a T cell receptor (beta chain) sequence with its context. This clone was recorded at least ten times. Its antigen is not yet known. The record has no base qualities; no much larger clone is one base away. This record belongs to a study of cytomegalovirus exposure and HLA in healthy donors (dated by TCRdb to about 2017). Context from the whole study: In an earlier analysis of about 560 of the donors, approximately 260 Gb of sequence data and 90 million to 120 million unique TCR beta sequences from about 190 million T cells were reported. Class I and class II HLA loci were covered by the typing at four-digit resolution. Because of strong linkage in the cohort, 4 to 6 DR-DQ haplotypes were treated as single units for association and clustering. An early release that covered about 600 HLA-typed donors contained about 300 gigabases of sequencing data and tens of millions of unique TCR sequences. To study patterns of TCR occurrence, a later analysis re-analyzed previously published TCR beta repertoires from 666 donors and added high-resolution HLA genotyping. Rather than using new phenotypic data, the later analysis identified candidate immune exposures from TCR beta sequences and from how often those sequences occurred across donors. Genome-wide SNP genotypes for about 60% of the roughly 700 donors were used in a later genetic analysis, which treated that subset as a discovery cohort. Alongside the repertoire data, information on donor age, sex, ethnicity and CMV serostatus was compiled. To predict cytomegalovirus infection status, the study brought together high-throughput TCR immunosequencing, statistical association of individual TCRs with disease status, and machine learning. To decide whether each TCR beta V gene segment behaved as functional or pseudogenic, an earlier analysis of fewer than 750 of the donors relied on high-throughput TCR beta sequencing. Among 300 to 450 genotyped donors of the cohort, an average of 235,054 unique TCR beta nucleotide sequences were sequenced per donor, around 20% of them non-productive. Every discovery cohort repertoire had been produced on one sequencing platform. The study was designed to test whether signatures of past pathogen exposure could be identified by cataloging public T cell receptors. The T cell repertoires of around 730 subjects were profiled by immunosequencing and related to cytomegalovirus serostatus. Of the 300 to 450 genotyped donors, about 84% fell in the genetic ancestry cluster associated with self-reported Caucasian donors. Typing coverage varied by locus: roughly 620-640 donors for A, B, C, DRB1 and DQB1; 522 for DQA1; 606 for DPA1; 450 to 480 for DPB1. A separate validation cohort of 100 to 150 different subjects was used in addition to the roughly 700-subject first cohort. Beyond this particular receptor, the publication reports: A further reported finding was that TCR beta sequences accurately predicted the HLA-A and HLA-B alleles for most subjects in the first cohort. The presence/absence analyses assumed that sequencing depth was roughly uniform across donors, and that assumption may not be true. Broadly in line with IMGT annotations, most TCR beta V segments showed up in productive rearrangements about 90% or about 30% of the time in an earlier analysis of around 550 of the donors. According to a later analysis, parvovirus B19, influenza, CMV and Epstein-Barr virus appeared linked to several top co-occurrence clusters. Some IMGT-functional V segments, including TRBV6-2 and TRBV6-3, could not be distinguished by the 87-base-pair reads and were therefore excluded. In a later analysis, the rate of TCR association differed among HLA loci, with DRB1 alleles having the most associated TCRs and HLA-C alleles having the fewest. Linkage disequilibrium might explain the correlated functional status among segregating V segments, but an unknown experimental factor could not be excluded. Specific HLA alleles were associated with about 17,000 TCR beta sequences at a false discovery rate of 0.05 in a later analysis. CMV serostatus was the only immune exposure information available for the cohort. While some public TCRs were present in many individuals, most TCR sequences turned up only very rarely across donors. The sequencing pipeline was judged likely to have produced a cluster of highly shared sequence variants as a technical artifact. In vitro tests confirmed that a few of the cytomegalovirus-associated TCR beta chains recognize cytomegalovirus antigens. Most CMV-associated TCR beta chains appeared to be HLA-restricted in a later analysis, and the HLA associations seemed to be driven largely by CMV exposure. When HLA alleles, especially DR and DQ, strongly co-occurred, TCR associations were difficult to assign to individual alleles. Cytomegalovirus status was reported to be diagnosed by the classifier with high specificity and sensitivity in both the original and validation cohorts. In a later analysis, HLA-associated TCR beta chains were found to be more clonally expanded and to have lower generation probabilities than equally common non-associated chains. Only TCR beta chains were sequenced in this cohort, and the absence of alpha or paired-chain data limited detectable features. Because HLA typing was unavailable for some donors at each locus, only the typed subset was used in association tests. According to a later genetic analysis, donors in an Asian-associated ancestry cluster had fewer N-insertions in productive TCRs than the approximately 630-donor mean. The study listed 150 to 200 TCR beta chains as associated with cytomegalovirus. In a later genetic analysis, a missense DCLRE1C variant was associated with V-gene and J-gene trimming of TCR beta chains, and the association was replicated in an independent cohort. The authors suggested that the approach could potentially be generalized to other disease states and immunological phenotypes. Because counts were too low, roughly 16 rarely observed V segments, including chromosome 9 orphons, were excluded from the earlier analysis of a few hundred of the donors.

In the germline V gene, CDR1 corresponds to SGDLS and CDR2 to YYNGEE. Trimming removed 0 bases from V and 2 bases from J, leaving 10 bases between the germline ends. The CDR3 numbers 15 residues from cysteine through phenylalanine. This entry keeps only the CDR3 DNA: 45 bases, framed from base 1. The cohort was made up of several hundred healthy bone marrow donors. At the time of sampling, every cohort member was nominally healthy, though immune exposures that went unrecorded were likely present. The donor was CMV seropositive and belonged to the group of 250 to 300 seropositive cohort members. A peripheral blood sample was collected from each donor, and TCR beta sequencing was performed on peripheral blood mononuclear cells. Genomic DNA extraction from the blood cell samples was performed with the Qiagen DNeasy Blood Extraction Kit. The receptor library was made with the immunoSEQ multiplex PCR assay. The multiplex PCR relied on a mix of 60 forward primers for TCR Vbeta segments and 13 reverse primers for TCR Jbeta segments. Amplification of the CDR3 region of rearranged TCR beta genes was performed with a multiplex PCR assay on genomic DNA. The Illumina HiSeq System was used to sequence the amplified TCR beta libraries as 87-base-pair reads. Per the authors' processing: Across the 640 or so repertoires, a later analysis counted some 80 million unique TCR beta chains, around 10 million of which were shared by at least two donors. Raw reads were error-corrected and collapsed into unique sequences with a nearest-neighbor algorithm that merged closely related sequences to remove PCR and sequencing errors. CDR3 sequences were aligned to IMGT reference sequences to assign V, D and J gene segments. Each retained sequence needed at least a six-nucleotide match to both a V gene segment and a J gene segment. A rearrangement counted as productive if the CDR3 had no stop codons and remained in frame with V and J, and every other rearrangement counted as non-productive. Following IMGT convention, CDR3 was defined as the stretch from the second conserved V-encoded cysteine to the conserved J-encoded phenylalanine. Sequences without an unambiguous match to a single V gene segment were excluded from the earlier analysis of several hundred of the donors. An earlier analysis of under 750 of the donors called V segments functional above 56.7% productive rearrangements and segregating when the between-donor standard deviation exceeded 5%. To diagnose cytomegalovirus status from the catalog of TCR beta chain sequences, a statistical classification framework was built. V and J gene assignment, in a later analysis, came from comparing TCR nucleotide sequences with IMGT/GENE-DB human TR gene sequences. A later analysis assigned CDR3 sequences and most-parsimonious VDJ recombination scenarios with the TCRdist pipeline. A later analysis defined each TCR beta chain by its CDR3 amino acid sequence plus V-gene family, and excluded reads lacking a unique V-gene family. As a way to deal with suspected cross-contamination and a sequencing artifact, a later analysis dropped approximately 570 nucleotide sequences that were highly shared and had low generation probability. In a later analysis, a clonal expansion index for each public chain was calculated from normalized within-repertoire ranks of inferred template counts. In a later analysis, generation probabilities were computed with a VDJ recombination model fitted to out-of-frame rearrangements, and the resulting probabilities were checked against IGoR. In a later analysis, hypergeometric tests were used to score TCR-TCR, TCR-HLA and TCR-CMV co-occurrence, with a repertoire-size bias correction applied to TCR pairs. A later analysis estimated false discovery rates by permuting HLA or CMV assignments 20 times. A later analysis grouped co-occurring TCRs with DBSCAN, adding TCRdist sequence similarity when clustering within HLA-allele-positive subsets. For co-occurrence clustering, repertoires with fewer than 30,000 or more than 120,000 public chains were excluded, along with five repertoires with anomalous nucleotide sharing. Not all clones reach the TCRdb copy of this immuneACCESS table, which keeps in-frame sequences only. Checked studies attribute under half of the gap to unresolved V genes and leave the rest unexplained. Clone size and the V and J calls come from that table; the DNA yielded D and trimming. This sample holds about 140,000 clones; about 84% were observed only once. Around 6.6% of the sample rests with the top ten.

The material sequenced was PBMCs. The clonotype comes from a middle-aged woman in good health and CMV-seropositive. The chain uses TRBV9 and TRBJ2-3; the D gene is unclear. The CDR3 corresponds to CASSVAVFFTDTQYF. The base sequence is TGTGCCAGCAGCGTAGCAGTCTTTTTCACAGATACGCAGTATTTT.